This T cell receptor beta chain was found in a study of T cell responses to AZD1222 COVID-19 vaccine (dated by TCRdb to about 2021). At the level of the whole study: TCR sequencing was performed for approximately 240 trial participants, of whom around 200 were given two doses of AZD1222 and around 25 were given two doses of MenACWY control vaccine. Trial participants were enrolled by age into subgroups of 18-55, 56-69 and 70-plus years, and roughly 150, 30 and 60 TCR-sequenced participants, respectively, were included in these subgroups.

The CDR3 regions of human TCRbeta chains were analyzed by immunosequencing. In the paper's pipeline: Repertoire TCRs were checked for matches against a reference library of SARS-CoV-2-specific TCRs that had been generated using the MIRA antigen-specificity platform. Breadth meant the fraction of unique TCRs that were SARS-CoV-2-associated, whereas depth meant the fraction of total T cells that were SARS-CoV-2-associated. Using the MIRA data, each spike-specific TCR was mapped to the spike region that the TCR reacts to and placed in a CD4 or CD8 class. Log10-transformed breadth and depth values were compared by one-way ANOVA with Sidak's multiple comparisons tests. TCRdb re-hosts the immuneACCESS table, in-frame sequences only. Its copies lack some clones; in the studies checked, an unresolved V gene accounts for under half of them, and the cause for the rest is not known. V and J calls and clone size are copied from that table; D and trimming were computed from the DNA. This sample holds 200,000 to 250,000 clones; about 93% were observed only once. The ten largest clones represent roughly 1% of the sample.

Trimming removed 1 base from V and 0 bases from J, leaving 10 bases between the germline ends. CDR1 and CDR2 were assigned from the germline V gene as SGHVS and FQNEAQ. From its cysteine to its phenylalanine, the CDR3 spans 15 amino acids. Here the CDR3 DNA is all that survives: 45 bases in frame from base 1. The time point label, as the study defines it: baseline before first vaccination. The intended sense of this specimen's treatment or condition label: meningococcal conjugate vaccine given as trial control. Vaccinee samples were obtained from the UK trials COV001 and COV002, which included a single-blind randomized controlled phase 2/3 trial of AZD1222 (ChAdOx1 nCoV-19) in healthy adults. Trial participant PBMC samples were collected at day 0 and day 28 after the second dose for TCRbeta chain sequencing. Concerning this clone: The antigen it binds to is not known. One base away there is no much larger clone; base qualities are not given.

Study-wide conclusions, independent of this receptor: Participants were mostly white British and included more females than males, and it was suggested by the authors that clonal diversity may have been underestimated. In the small 56-69-year group, the increase in depth fell short of significance, most likely because of low power. Because no day 14 peak-response samples were available, repertoires were characterized only after the peak T cell response. Vaccine-associated CD4 TCRs spanned the whole spike protein, with dominant responses in regions 160-218 and 743-854. Spike-specific TCR breadth and depth rose significantly after two AZD1222 doses compared with day 0 and with MenACWY recipients. Reportedly, almost half of the unique spike-specific TCRs recognized epitopes lying outside the regions that are mutated in the B.1.351 and B.1.1.7 variants. Conclusions about previously exposed vaccinees were limited because only a handful of AZD1222 recipients were SARS-CoV-2 seropositive at baseline.

The sequences come from peripheral blood, collected on day 0 of MenACWY control vaccination. Recombination connected TRBV7-8 to TRBJ2-7; the best D guess is TRBD1, with 6 bases matching. This TCR derives from an adult in good health. The nucleotide sequence is given as TGTGCCAGCAGCTTAGTTGGGACACCCTCCTACGAGCAGTACTTC. The translation is CASSLVGTPSYEQYF.